What follows are 27 T cell receptor beta chains derived from one specimen sequenced in a study of control samples from healthy donors and cancer patients. Using immunoSEQ multiplex PCR, the repertoire was profiled, and TCRdb retains in-frame clones only, with some absent. The sample records roughly 400,000 clones, more than 80% being singletons. The sequencing input was PBMCs. These receptors originate from a man aged 35 to 55 with head and neck cancer.

The chain couples TRBV6-5 to TRBJ1-2; D possibly corresponds to TRBD1 (6 bases). Germline V gene data show CDR1 as MNHEY and CDR2 as SVGAGI. This CDR3 spans 12 amino acids. Trimming removed 7 bases at V and 4 bases at J, with 10 bases between. The CDR3 nucleotides are TGTGCCAGCACAAAGGGGGGCTATGGCTACACCTTC. This translates into CASTKGGYGYTF.

This chain links TRBV27 with TRBJ2-2, with D uncertain. Germline V gene lookup returns CDR1 MNHEY and CDR2 SMNVEV (reference sequence). With 9 bases removed from V and 1 base from J, the gap between germline ends came to 9 bases. The CDR3 is 13 amino acids. This CDR3 is CARILMNTGELFF. CDR3 nucleotides: TGTGCCAGGATCCTCATGAACACCGGGGAGCTGTTTTTT.

The chain carries TRBV28 and TRBJ1-2; no definite D call. This CDR3 contains 13 residues. Germline assignment: CDR1 MDHEN and CDR2 SYDVKM. V lost 5 bases to trimming and J lost 8 bases, with 15 bases between them. The CDR3 DNA sequence: TGTGCCAGCAGTCCTGGCGCCGCCCGGGGCTACACCTTC. It codes for CASSPGAARGYTF.

The CDR3 reads CASSPSGDESPLHF. DNA for the CDR3: TGTGCCAGCTCACCATCGGGGGATGAATCACCCCTCCACTTT. The chain recombines TRBV18 with TRBJ1-6, with D possibly TRBD1 on 5 matching bases. The germline V and J ends were trimmed by 2 bases and 10 bases, with 12 bases remaining between them. The CDR3 has 14 amino acids. Germline V gene data show CDR1 as KGHSH and CDR2 as LQKENI.

V is TRBV6-4 and J is TRBJ1-1; D not resolved. The CDR3 sequence is 15 residues long. The V end lost 7 bases, the J end lost 1 base, and 16 bases lay between the germline ends. Germline V gives CDR1 MRHNA, CDR2 SNTAGT. The CDR3 nucleotides are TGTGCCAGCACCCGACGGGCAGAGGCGAACACTGAAGCTTTCTTT. As protein: CASTRRAEANTEAFF.

A word on this clone: One end of the junction fails to match germline, which may point to a read error. At the DNA level, this CDR3 is encoded by other sequences in the same sample as well. This chain links TRBV24-1 with TRBJ2-7, with TRBD1 matching 7 bases. The CDR3 loop spans 13 amino acids. Germline V gene sequence: CDR1 KGHDR, CDR2 SFDVKD. The CDR3 protein is CATSDATGSEQYF. The CDR3 nucleotides are TGCGCCACCAGTGATGCGACAGGGAGCGAGCAGTACTTC.

The chain employs TRBV4-3 and TRBJ1-4, with D hard to call. CDR1 LGHNA and CDR2 YSLEER come from the germline V gene. The V end lost 3 bases, the J end lost 6 bases, and 14 bases lay between the germline ends. This CDR3 contains 15 residues. The CDR3 sequence is CASSQRRLGDEKLFF. Here the CDR3 DNA reads TGCGCCAGCAGCCAGAGAAGGCTTGGGGATGAAAAACTGTTTTTT.

The V call is TRBV28, the J call TRBJ2-1, with 8 bases that match TRBD2. With V trimmed by 6 bases and J by 0 bases, 7 bases remained unmatched. Per germline, CDR1 MDHEN and CDR2 SYDVKM. The length of the CDR3 is 16 residues. CDR3 coding DNA: TGTGCCAGCAGATCCCCTAGCGGGTACTCCTACAATGAGCAGTTCTTC. This encodes CASRSPSGYSYNEQFF.

Note on this clone: At one of its ends the junction is not consistent with the germline gene, which may arise from a read error. V is TRBV18 and J is TRBJ1-6; D unresolved. Per the germline V gene, CDR1 is KGHSH and CDR2 is LQKENI. This CDR3 spans 13 amino acids. The CDR3 spells CASSPVHDSPLHF. The CDR3 region has the DNA TGTGCCAGTTCACCGGTACACGATTCACCCCTCCACTTT.

V is TRBV19 and J is TRBJ1-1; the D is unclear. In germline, CDR1 is LNHDA, CDR2 SQIVND (reference sequence). The CDR3 loop spans 15 amino acids. V was pared by 3 bases and J by 1 base, with 12 bases between. CDR3 sequence (DNA): TGTGCCAGTAGTATGAGGGCAGCTTCGAACACTGAAGCTTTCTTT. Protein sequence: CASSMRAASNTEAFF.

This chain links TRBV7-8 with TRBJ2-5; no clear D gene. The CDR3 sequence is 16 residues long. The germline gives CDR1 SGHVS, CDR2 FQNEAQ. V was cut by 2 bases and J by 0 bases, with 13 bases left in between. The CDR3 here is CASSLQATKYQETQYF. CDR3 nucleotide sequence: TGTGCCAGCAGCTTACAGGCCACTAAGTACCAAGAGACCCAGTACTTC.

The chain couples TRBV6-5 to TRBJ1-1; tentative D call: TRBD1 (5 bases). With 0 bases removed from V and 7 bases from J, the gap between germline ends came to 12 bases. Germline lookup yields CDR1 MNHEY and CDR2 SVGAGI. This CDR3 spans 14 amino acids. CDR3 DNA: TGTGCCAGCAGTTACTCTTGGGGACTCAGTGAAGCTTTCTTT. This sequence encodes CASSYSWGLSEAFF.

The chain's CDR3 is CASSQRGTGELFF. The DNA for the CDR3 is TGTGCCAGCAGCCAACGGGGTACCGGGGAGCTGTTTTTT. This chain joins TRBV3-1 (or the pseudogene TRBV3-2) and TRBJ2-2; D perhaps matches TRBD2 (5 bases). Trimming took 2 bases from V and 5 from J, leaving 6 bases between them. CDR3 length: 13 amino acids. Germline V gene sequence: CDR1 LGHDT, CDR2 YNNKEL (reference sequence).

About this clone: This sample includes further DNA sequences coding for the same CDR3. This chain joins TRBV30 and TRBJ1-3; D unclear. Trimming left V 1 base short and J 0 bases short, with 4 bases between. Germline-derived CDR1 and CDR2 are GTSNPN and SVGIG (reference sequence). This CDR3 is 13 amino acids long. CDR3 sequence reads: CAWSGGSGNTIYF. The CDR3, as DNA: TGTGCCTGGAGTGGGGGCTCTGGAAACACCATATATTTT.

V and J are TRBV19 and TRBJ2-7; D is unresolved. Germline CDR1 reads LNHDA; CDR2 reads SQIVND (reference sequence). V lost 4 bases and J 6 bases, leaving 10 bases between the germline ends. The CDR3 loop spans 12 amino acids. The DNA of the CDR3 is TGTGCCAGTAGTAACCCCCTCGGCGAGCAGTACTTC. This translates into CASSNPLGEQYF. The complete variable domain, with remaining parts taken from reference TRBV19 and TRBJ2-7, reads DGGITQSPKYLFRKEGQNVTLSCEQNLNHDAMYWYRQDPGQGLRLIYYSQIVNDFQKGDIAEGYSVSREKKESFPLTVTSAQKNPTAFYLCASSNPLGEQYFGPGTRLTVT.

This rearrangement joins TRBV19 to TRBJ1-1; 9 bases are shared with TRBD1. V lost 4 bases and J lost 4; bases outside the gene matches: 10. Germline V CDR1 and CDR2: LNHDA, SQIVND (reference sequence). CDR3 size: 16 residues. The CDR3 region has the DNA TGTGCCAGTAGTAGCCCCCGGGACAGGGCGGGCACTGAAGCTTTCTTT. It specifies CASSSPRDRAGTEAFF.

The rearrangement uses TRBV28 and TRBJ1-4; a possible D gene is TRBD1 (6 bases). With 8 bases removed from V and 7 bases from J, the gap between germline ends came to 17 bases. The germline CDR1 and CDR2 sequences are MDHEN and SYDVKM. There are 14 residues in the CDR3. The CDR3 sequence: CASCKGGSSEKLFF. Written as DNA, the CDR3 is TGTGCCAGCTGTAAAGGGGGGTCCAGTGAAAAACTGTTTTTT.

This clone was counted a few times. The genes are TRBV19 and TRBJ1-1; D ambiguous. The CDR3 has 14 residues. Between the trimmed V and J ends, which lost 1 base and 1 base, there was a span of 7 bases. Germline values: CDR1 LNHDA, CDR2 SQIVND (reference sequence). DNA for the CDR3: TGTGCCAGTAGTATAGGGGTATCGAACACTGAAGCTTTCTTT. Its protein product is CASSIGVSNTEAFF.

The chain recombines TRBV18 with TRBJ1-3; D is ambiguous. Trimming cost V 6 bases and J 8 bases, with 20 bases left between them. Germline V gene lookup returns CDR1 KGHSH and CDR2 LQKENI. This CDR3 comprises 15 residues. The chain's CDR3 is CASSQSRTMEDTIYF. For the CDR3, the DNA is TGTGCCAGCTCGCAGTCGAGAACCATGGAGGACACCATATATTTT. Variable domain in full (rest from reference TRBV18 and TRBJ1-3): NAGVMQNPRHLVRRRGQEARLRCSPMKGHSHVYWYRQLPEEGLKFMVYLQKENIIDESGMPKERFSAEFPKEGPSILRIQQVVRGDSAAYFCASSQSRTMEDTIYFGEGSWLTVV.

The sample holds one count of this clone. The chain joins TRBV28 to TRBJ1-5; tentatively, D is TRBD1 (6 bases). This CDR3 is built from 14 residues. Trimming left V 7 bases short and J 3 bases short, with 13 bases between. Germline CDR1 reads MDHEN; CDR2 reads SYDVKM. The chain's CDR3 is CASNPWTVNQPQHF. The CDR3 DNA reads TGTGCCAGCAACCCCTGGACAGTCAATCAGCCCCAGCATTTT.

The rearrangement joins TRBV5-1 to TRBJ2-7; no clear D gene. The CDR3 consists of 13 residues. Trimming pared 1 base from V and 7 bases from J, leaving 12 bases between. Looked up from germline, CDR1 is SGHRS and CDR2 is YFSETQ. The CDR3 protein is CASSLNPGREQYF. The CDR3 DNA sequence: TGCGCCAGCAGCTTGAACCCCGGACGGGAGCAGTACTTC.

The chain recombines TRBV5-1 with TRBJ1-3, with 11 bases identical to TRBD1. Germline values: CDR1 SGHRS, CDR2 YFSETQ. Trimming cost V 3 bases and J 4 bases; bases outside gene matches: 3. The CDR3 totals 15 residues. The CDR3: CASSSRTGGGNTIYF. Here the CDR3 DNA reads TGCGCCAGCAGCTCCCGGACAGGGGGCGGAAACACCATATATTTT.

V gene TRBV25-1 combines with J gene TRBJ2-5; weak D call: TRBD1 (6 bases). CDR1 and CDR2 (germline): MGHDK, SYGVNS. Trimming shortened V by 4 bases and J by 0 bases, and 9 bases separated the two germline ends. This CDR3 contains 14 residues. The DNA for the CDR3 is TGTGCCAGCAGTGTTGGACAGCACCAAGAGACCCAGTACTTC. It codes for CASSVGQHQETQYF.

The rearrangement uses TRBV6-5 and TRBJ1-1; TRBD1 is a possible D gene (5 bases). V lost 6 bases and J lost 6, with 17 bases in between. CDR3 length: 14 residues. Germline CDR1 is MNHEY and CDR2 is SVGAGI. CDR3 residues: CASSTGHIDAEAFF. CDR3 in DNA: TGTGCCAGCAGCACAGGACACATTGACGCTGAAGCTTTCTTT.

The chain links TRBV6-6 to TRBJ1-5; D unresolved. The CDR3 is made up of 16 amino acids. Germline loops: CDR1 MNHNY, CDR2 SVGAGI (reference sequence). Trimming removed 4 bases at V and 0 bases at J, with 13 bases between. The CDR3 coding sequence is TGTGCCAGCAGTTCCCCGTTGACGGATAGCAATCAGCCCCAGCATTTT. This sequence encodes CASSSPLTDSNQPQHF.

This clone has just a few counts. The chain is built from TRBV25-1 and TRBJ2-7; D not certain. The germline gives CDR1 MGHDK, CDR2 SYGVNS. The CDR3 is made up of 12 amino acids. V was clipped by 4 bases and J by 6 bases, with 10 bases between them. CDR3 bases: TGTGCCAGCAGTGCTTCCGTCCCCGAGCAGTACTTC. This translates into CASSASVPEQYF.

The V call is TRBV5-1, the J call TRBJ2-5, with 8 bases aligning to TRBD2. The CDR3 is 17 residues long. Trimming took 2 bases from V and 1 from J; bases not matched to a gene: 10. The germline V gene encodes CDR1 SGHRS and CDR2 YFSETQ. The CDR3 nucleotides read TGCGCCAGCAGCTTTCTCGGGGGGGCCTCTACCCAAGAGACCCAGTACTTC. Translating gives CASSFLGGASTQETQYF. The full variable domain, its missing parts supplied by reference TRBV5-1 and TRBJ2-5, is KAGVTQTPRYLIKTRGQQVTLSCSPISGHRSVSWYQQTPGQGLQFLFEYFSETQRNKGNFPGRFSGRQFSNSRSEMNVSTLELGDSALYLCASSFLGGASTQETQYFGPGTRLLVL.